Given below is one T cell receptor (beta chain) in context. The record originates from a study of patients and donors after allogeneic stem cell transplantation. TCRdb itself ran the RT-PCR reads through MiXCR, one entry per CDR3 protein. The profile shows more than 9,000 distinct CDR3 sequences, around 20% of them singletons. This CDR3 is 15 amino acids long. The V gene lost 3 bases and the J gene lost 0 bases, with 10 bases spanning the gap. Germline values: CDR1 MNHNS, CDR2 SASEGT. The TCR comes from a human donor who was either an allogeneic HSCT recipient or a stem cell or donor lymphocyte infusion donor (not recorded which). It is not recorded whose cells these are; they may come from a transplant donor. Sequencing was carried out using blood, either unsorted or a sorted T cell fraction (not recorded which). The chain couples TRBV6-1 to TRBJ2-3; the D gene could be TRBD1 or TRBD2 (5 bases each). The CDR3 DNA reads TGTGCCAGCAGTGAGCTGGGGGTGAGCACAGATACGCAGTATTTT. This sequence encodes CASSELGVSTDTQYF.